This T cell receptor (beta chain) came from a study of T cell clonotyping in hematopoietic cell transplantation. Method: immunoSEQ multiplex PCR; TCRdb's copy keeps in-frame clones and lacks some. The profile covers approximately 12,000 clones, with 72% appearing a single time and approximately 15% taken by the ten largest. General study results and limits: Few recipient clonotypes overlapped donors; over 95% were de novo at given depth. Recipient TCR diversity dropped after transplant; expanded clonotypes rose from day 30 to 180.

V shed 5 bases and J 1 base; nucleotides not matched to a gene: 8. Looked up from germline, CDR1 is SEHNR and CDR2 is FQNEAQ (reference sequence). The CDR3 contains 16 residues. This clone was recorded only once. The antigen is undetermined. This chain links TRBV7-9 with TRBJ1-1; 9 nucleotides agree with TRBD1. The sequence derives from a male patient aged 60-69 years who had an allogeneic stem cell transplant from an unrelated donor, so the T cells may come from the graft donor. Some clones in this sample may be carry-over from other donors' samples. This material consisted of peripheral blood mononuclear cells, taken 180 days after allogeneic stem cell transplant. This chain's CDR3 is CASSPGQGSRNTEAFF. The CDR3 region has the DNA TGTGCCAGCAGCCCAGGACAGGGGAGTCGGAACACTGAAGCTTTCTTT. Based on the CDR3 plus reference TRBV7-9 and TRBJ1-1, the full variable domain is DTGVSQNPRHKITKRGQNVTFRCDPISEHNRLYWYRQTLGQGPEFLTYFQNEAQLEKSRLLSDRFSAERPKGSFSTLEIQRTEQGDSAMYLCASSPGQGSRNTEAFFGQGTRLTVV.